This TCR beta chain comes out of a study of beta chain features in type 1 diabetes. The whole isolated RNA underwent reverse transcription, so sequencing captured expressed TCRB transcripts. Sequencing used immunoSEQ multiplex PCR; TCRdb keeps in-frame clones, though not all of them. The sample holds roughly 230,000 clones, 9.6% seen once. Averaging roughly 100 mL, one heparinised blood draw was given by each donor. Researchers reported sorting CD4+ naive, central memory, regulatory and stem cell-like memory cells via CD45RO/CCR7/CD25/CD127/CD95/CD27. The junction had 9 bases not matched to a gene; V was cut back by 4 bases and J by 7 bases. CDR1 is SGHRS, CDR2 YFSETQ, per germline. The CDR3 consists of 15 residues. This clone was observed a few times. This specimen includes other DNA sequences encoding the same CDR3.

The specimen sequenced was naive CD4+ T cells from blood. This chain connects TRBV5-1 to TRBJ2-1, with TRBD2 identical over 9 bases. The sequence came from a woman under 30 in good health. The CDR3 loop reads CASSPLAGETNEQFF. The CDR3 coding sequence is TGCGCCAGCAGCCCATTAGCGGGAGAAACGAATGAGCAGTTCTTC.